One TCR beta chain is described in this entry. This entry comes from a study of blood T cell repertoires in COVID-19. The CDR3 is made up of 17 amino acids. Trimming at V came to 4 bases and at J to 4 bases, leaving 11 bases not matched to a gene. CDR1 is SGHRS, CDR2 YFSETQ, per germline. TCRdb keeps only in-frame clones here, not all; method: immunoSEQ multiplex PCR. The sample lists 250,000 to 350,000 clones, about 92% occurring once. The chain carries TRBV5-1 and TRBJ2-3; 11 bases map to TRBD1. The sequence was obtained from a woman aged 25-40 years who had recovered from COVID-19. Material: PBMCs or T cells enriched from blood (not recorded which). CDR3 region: CASSPIPGTGGPDTQYF. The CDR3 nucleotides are TGCGCCAGCAGCCCAATCCCCGGGACAGGGGGTCCAGATACGCAGTATTTT.